This T cell receptor (beta chain) was recorded in a study of beta chain features in type 1 diabetes. Study results and limitations: Type 1 diabetes patients had TCRB CDR3s that were shorter (moderately but significantly so) in all four CD4+ subsets. Among patients, naive, central memory and Treg TCRB repertoires appeared more similar than among healthy donors. Researchers could not determine here whether HLA type influences TCRB rearrangement.

Note on this clone: No antigen is known for it.

This CDR3 is 16 amino acids long. In germline, CDR1 is ENHRY, CDR2 SYGVKD. With 3 bases clipped from V and 7 bases from J, the junction kept 12 bases outside the gene matches. The study reverse transcribed the entire isolated RNA, so it sequenced expressed TCRB transcripts. Assay: immunoSEQ multiplex PCR; the TCRdb copy retains only in-frame clones and omits some. Among under 450,000 clones listed, over 11% were seen once. The genes are TRBV10-3 and TRBJ2-3; TRBD1 matches at 8 bases. The sequencing input was naive CD4+ T cells from blood. This TCR came from a man younger than 40 in good health. The CDR3 sequence: CAISDPRTGSSYTQYF. As DNA, the CDR3 is TGTGCCATCAGTGACCCCCGGACAGGGTCATCCTATACGCAGTATTTT.